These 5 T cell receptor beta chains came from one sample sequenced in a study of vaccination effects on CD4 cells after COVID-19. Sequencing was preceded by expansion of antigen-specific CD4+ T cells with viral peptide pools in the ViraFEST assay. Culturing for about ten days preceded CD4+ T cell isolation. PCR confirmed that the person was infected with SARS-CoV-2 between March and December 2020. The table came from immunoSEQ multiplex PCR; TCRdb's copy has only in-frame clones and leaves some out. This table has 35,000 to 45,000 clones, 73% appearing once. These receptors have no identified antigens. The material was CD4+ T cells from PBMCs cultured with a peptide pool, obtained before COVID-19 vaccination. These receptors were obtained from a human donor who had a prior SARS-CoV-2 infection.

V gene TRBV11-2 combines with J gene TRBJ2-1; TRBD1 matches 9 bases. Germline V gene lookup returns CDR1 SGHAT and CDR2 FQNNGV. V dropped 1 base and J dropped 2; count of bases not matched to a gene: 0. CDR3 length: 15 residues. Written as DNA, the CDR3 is TGTGCCAGCAGCTTAGGGACAGGGGCCTACAATGAGCAGTTCTTC. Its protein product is CASSLGTGAYNEQFF.

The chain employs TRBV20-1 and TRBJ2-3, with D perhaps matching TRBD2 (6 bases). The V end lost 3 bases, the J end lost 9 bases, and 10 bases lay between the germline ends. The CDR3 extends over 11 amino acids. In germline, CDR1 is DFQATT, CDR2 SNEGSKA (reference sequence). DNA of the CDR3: TGCAGTGCTAGGATAGCGGACACGCAGTATTTT. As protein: CSARIADTQYF.

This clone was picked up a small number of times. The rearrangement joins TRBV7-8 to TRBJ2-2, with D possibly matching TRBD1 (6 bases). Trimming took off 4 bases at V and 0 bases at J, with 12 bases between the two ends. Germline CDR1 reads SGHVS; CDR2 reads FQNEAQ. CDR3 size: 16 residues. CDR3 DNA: TGTGCCAGCAGCTCTCCCAGGACAGCGAACACCGGGGAGCTGTTTTTT. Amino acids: CASSSPRTANTGELFF. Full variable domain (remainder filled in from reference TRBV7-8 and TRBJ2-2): GAGVSQSPRYKVAKRGQDVALRCDPISGHVSLFWYQQALGQGPEFLTYFQNEAQLDKSGLPSDRFFAERPEGSVSTLKIQRTQQEDSAVYLCASSSPRTANTGELFFGEGSRLTVL.

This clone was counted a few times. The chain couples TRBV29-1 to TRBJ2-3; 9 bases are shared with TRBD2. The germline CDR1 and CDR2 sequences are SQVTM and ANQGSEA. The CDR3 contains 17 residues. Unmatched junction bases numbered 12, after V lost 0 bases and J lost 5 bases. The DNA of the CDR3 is TGCAGCGTTGAAGATCTTTTTTCAGGACTAGCGAGAGATACGCAGTATTTT. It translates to CSVEDLFSGLARDTQYF.

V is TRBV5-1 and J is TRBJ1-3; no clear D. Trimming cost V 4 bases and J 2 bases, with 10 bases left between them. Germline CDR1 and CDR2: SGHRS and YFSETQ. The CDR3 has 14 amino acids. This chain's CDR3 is CASSSPEAGNTIYF. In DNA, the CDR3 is TGCGCCAGCAGCAGCCCGGAGGCTGGAAACACCATATATTTT.